Listed below are T cell receptor beta chains from one sample, sequenced in a study of control samples from healthy donors and cancer patients. Sequencing was performed with immunoSEQ multiplex PCR; in TCRdb, only in-frame clones are kept and a portion is missing. This table has over 110,000 clones, around nine tenths appearing once. Sequenced input: blood. All receptors come from a man aged 25 to 40 in good health. The CDR3 runs from the conserved cysteine through the conserved F or W. A D gene is named only where the DNA matches it firmly. Size is stated for part of the rows, as once, few or many counts, or as a class when the clone is expanded.

V,D,size,J,DNA,CDR3
TRBV27,.,.,TRBJ1-1,TGTGCCAGCGGAACCATCGGCCAGATTAACACTGAAGCTTTCTTT,CASGTIGQINTEAFF
TRBV14,TRBD2,.,TRBJ2-3,TGTGCCAGCACCCCGACTAGCGGGGAGGTCACAGATACGCAGTATTTT,CASTPTSGEVTDTQYF
TRBV2,.,.,TRBJ1-6,TGTGCCAGCAACCAGGGGAAGACCAATTCACCCCTCCACTTT,CASNQGKTNSPLHF
TRBV5-1,TRBD2,.,TRBJ2-2,TGCGCCAGCAGCTTGATAGCGGGAGATGTGACCGGGGAGCTGTTTTTT,CASSLIAGDVTGELFF
TRBV7-2,TRBD1,.,TRBJ1-2,TGTGCCAGCAGCCCTAACAGGGGGCTCTATGGCTACACCTTC,CASSPNRGLYGYTF
TRBV7-2,.,.,TRBJ2-2,TGTGCCAGCAGCTTAAGGCAGGATTACACCGGGGAGCTGTTTTTT,CASSLRQDYTGELFF
TRBV7-2,TRBD1,.,TRBJ2-5,TGTGCCAGCAGCCCGTTACCGGGACAGGGGGTAAAGACCCAGTACTTC,CASSPLPGQGVKTQYF
TRBV19,.,once,TRBJ2-7,TGTGCCAGTAGTATCGGGGCCTCCTACGAGCAGTACTTC,CASSIGASYEQYF
TRBV7-6,.,.,TRBJ1-2,TGTGCCAGCAGCTTAGAGGGCAGTGGGATTAGGGGCTACACCTTC,CASSLEGSGIRGYTF
TRBV6-6,.,once,TRBJ2-5,TGTGCCAGCAGTCATCGAAGTTTACAGCTAACACAAGAGACCCAGTACTTC,CASSHRSLQLTQETQYF
TRBV12-3/TRBV12-4,TRBD1,.,TRBJ2-7,TGTGCCAGTATGAGGGACAGCTCCTACGAGCAGTACTTC,CASMRDSSYEQYF
TRBV30,.,.,TRBJ2-3,TGTGCCTGGAGTGTAATGCCAGATACGCAGTATTTT,CAWSVMPDTQYF
TRBV11-2,TRBD1,.,TRBJ2-7,TGTGCCAGCAGCTTAGTCCCGGGCAGGGGGCGATCCTACGAGCAGTACTTC,CASSLVPGRGRSYEQYF
TRBV21-1,.,.,TRBJ2-2,TGTGCCAGCAGCAAAGGGAAGACAGGGAACGGGGAGCTGTTTTTT,CASSKGKTGNGELFF
TRBV28,TRBD1,.,TRBJ1-6,TGTGCCAGCAGTTTAGGACAGGGTTATTCACCCCTCCACTTT,CASSLGQGYSPLHF
TRBV24-1,TRBD2,.,TRBJ2-1,TGTGCCACCAGTTCAACTAGCGGAGACTCCTACAATGAGCAGTTCTTC,CATSSTSGDSYNEQFF
TRBV15,.,.,TRBJ1-6,TGTGCCACCAGCAGTTCCATGTCAGAGGTTTCACCCCTCCACTTT,CATSSSMSEVSPLHF
TRBV18,.,.,TRBJ2-1,TGTGCCAGCTCACCGGGTATCGACAATGAGCAGTTCTTC,CASSPGIDNEQFF
TRBV6-5,TRBD2,.,TRBJ2-7,TGTGCCAGCAGACGACTAGCGGGCTCCCCCTACGAGCAGTACTTC,CASRRLAGSPYEQYF
TRBV6-6,.,.,TRBJ1-2,TGTGCCAGCGGGTACAATGGCTACACCTTC,CASGYNGYTF
TRBV6-5,TRBD2,.,TRBJ2-3,TGTGCCAGCAGTTCGACTAGCGGGAGGGGAGATACGCAGTATTTT,CASSSTSGRGDTQYF
TRBV28,TRBD2,.,TRBJ2-3,TGTGCCAGCAGTTTACCCCTGCAGACTAGCGGGAGGGCAAGGGATACGCAGTATTTT,CASSLPLQTSGRARDTQYF
TRBV9,.,.,TRBJ2-1,TGTGCCAGCAGCGTATGGGCGAGCTCCTACAATGAGCAGTTCTTC,CASSVWASSYNEQFF
TRBV6-2/TRBV6-3,.,.,TRBJ1-1,TGTGCCAGCAGTCGACGGGGAAGGGGGGGCACTGAAGCTTTCTTT,CASSRRGRGGTEAFF
TRBV28,TRBD1,.,TRBJ1-2,TGTGCCAGCAGTTCAACGGACAGGGAGAACTATGGCTACACCTTC,CASSSTDRENYGYTF
TRBV14,TRBD2,.,TRBJ2-3,TGTGCCAGCAGCCCAGGACTAGCGGGAGATACGCAGTATTTT,CASSPGLAGDTQYF
TRBV13,.,.,TRBJ2-7,TGTGCCAGCAGCATTGGATTCTCACCCGAGCAGTACTTC,CASSIGFSPEQYF
TRBV19,.,once,TRBJ1-1,TGTGCCAGTAACGCAGGGAACACTGAAGCTTTCTTT,CASNAGNTEAFF
TRBV19,.,.,TRBJ1-2,TGTGCCAGTACCCCAACCTACCGGGACGGGACCTATGGCTACACCTTC,CASTPTYRDGTYGYTF
TRBV19,.,.,TRBJ1-3,TGTGCCAGTAGTATCCCCAGGGCTGGAAACACCATATATTTT,CASSIPRAGNTIYF
TRBV5-1,TRBD1,.,TRBJ1-4,TGCGCCAGCAGCCCGGACAGGGTGGATGAAAAACTGTTTTTT,CASSPDRVDEKLFF
TRBV28,.,.,TRBJ1-1,TGTGCCAGCAGCACGCTCTGGAAGGGGCGCACTGAAGCTTTCTTT,CASSTLWKGRTEAFF
TRBV28,.,.,TRBJ1-6,TGTGCCAGCAGTTTAATTTTTTGGCTTAACGCTAATAATTCACCCCTCCACTTT,CASSLIFWLNANNSPLHF
TRBV29-1,.,.,TRBJ2-5,TGCAGCGTTGCTCGGCTACTACATGAGACCCAGTACTTC,CSVARLLHETQYF
TRBV28,.,.,TRBJ1-5,TGTGCCAGCAGTTTTAGGTACATCCGTAGCAATCAGCCCCAGCATTTT,CASSFRYIRSNQPQHF
TRBV18,.,.,TRBJ2-7,TGTGCCAGCTCACCAAGTCTGGTGAGGGGGGAAGGTTACGAGCAGTACTTC,CASSPSLVRGEGYEQYF
TRBV11-2,.,.,TRBJ1-2,TGTGCCAGCAGCTTAGATGCAGATAACTATGGCTACACCTTC,CASSLDADNYGYTF
TRBV2,.,.,TRBJ2-1,TGTGCCAGCAGTGATTTCCCCCGAAGAAGCTCCTACAATGAGCAGTTCTTC,CASSDFPRRSSYNEQFF
TRBV29-1,.,.,TRBJ1-1,TGCAGCGTTGAAGGTAAACTTGCGGGGAACACTGAAGCTTTCTTT,CSVEGKLAGNTEAFF
TRBV25-1,.,.,TRBJ1-1,TGTGCCAGCAGTGAATGGGGCCCTGAAGCTTTCTTT,CASSEWGPEAFF
TRBV21-1,.,.,TRBJ2-1,TGTGCCAGCAGCGTTCCCGGGACAGGGTGTGACAGTGTGCAGTTCTTC,CASSVPGTGCDSVQFF